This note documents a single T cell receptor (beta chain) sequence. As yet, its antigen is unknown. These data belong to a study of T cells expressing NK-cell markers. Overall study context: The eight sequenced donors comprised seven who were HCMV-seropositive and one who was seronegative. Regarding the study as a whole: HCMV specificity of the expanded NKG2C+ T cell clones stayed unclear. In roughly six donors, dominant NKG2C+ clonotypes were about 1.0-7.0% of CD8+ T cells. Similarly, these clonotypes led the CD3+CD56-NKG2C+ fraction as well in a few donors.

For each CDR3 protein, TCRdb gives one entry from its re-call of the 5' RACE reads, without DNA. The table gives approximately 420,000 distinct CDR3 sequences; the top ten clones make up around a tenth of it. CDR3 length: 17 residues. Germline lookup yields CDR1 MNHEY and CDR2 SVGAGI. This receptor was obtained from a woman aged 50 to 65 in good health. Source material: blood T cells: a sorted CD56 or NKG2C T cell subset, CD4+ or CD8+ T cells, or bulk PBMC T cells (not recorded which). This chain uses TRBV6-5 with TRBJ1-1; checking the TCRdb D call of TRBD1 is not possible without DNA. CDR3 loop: CASSYGGSGFINTEAFF.